This T cell receptor (beta chain) was identified during a study of cytomegalovirus exposure and HLA in healthy donors. The study ran its PCR with 60 Vbeta and 13 Jbeta primers. Method: immunoSEQ multiplex PCR; TCRdb's copy keeps in-frame clones and lacks some. The table includes about 180,000 clones, about 80% detected once. This clone was seen once. The germline V gene has CDR1 SNHLY and CDR2 FYNNEI. The CDR3 has 14 residues. J was trimmed by 4 bases and V by 6 bases; bases with no gene match: 6. Sequencing input: PBMCs. This receptor was obtained from a woman in her twenties or thirties in good health and CMV-seronegative. The chain uses TRBV2 and TRBJ1-2; 9 bases map to TRBD1. CDR3 in amino acids: CASRDRGESYGYTF. Here the CDR3 DNA reads TGTGCCAGCAGGGACAGGGGTGAGTCCTATGGCTACACCTTC.